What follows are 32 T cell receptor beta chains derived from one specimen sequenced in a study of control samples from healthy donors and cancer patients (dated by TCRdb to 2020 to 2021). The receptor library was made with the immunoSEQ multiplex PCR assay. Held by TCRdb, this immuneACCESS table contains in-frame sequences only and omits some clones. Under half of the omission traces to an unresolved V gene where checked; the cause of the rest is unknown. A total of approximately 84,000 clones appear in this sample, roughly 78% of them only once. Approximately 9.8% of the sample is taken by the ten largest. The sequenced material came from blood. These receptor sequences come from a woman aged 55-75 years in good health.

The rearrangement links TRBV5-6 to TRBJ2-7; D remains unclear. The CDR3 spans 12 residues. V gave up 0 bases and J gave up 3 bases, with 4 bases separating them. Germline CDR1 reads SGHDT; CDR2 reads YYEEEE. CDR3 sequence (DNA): TGTGCCAGCAGCTTGGTGAGCTACGAGCAGTACTTC. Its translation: CASSLVSYEQYF.

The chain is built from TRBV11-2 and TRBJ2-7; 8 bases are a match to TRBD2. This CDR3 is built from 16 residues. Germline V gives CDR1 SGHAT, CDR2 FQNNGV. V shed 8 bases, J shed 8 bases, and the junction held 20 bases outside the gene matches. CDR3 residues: CASGLVGVSSGSKQYF. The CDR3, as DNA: TGTGCCAGCGGCCTGGTTGGTGTTTCGAGCGGGAGCAAGCAGTACTTC.

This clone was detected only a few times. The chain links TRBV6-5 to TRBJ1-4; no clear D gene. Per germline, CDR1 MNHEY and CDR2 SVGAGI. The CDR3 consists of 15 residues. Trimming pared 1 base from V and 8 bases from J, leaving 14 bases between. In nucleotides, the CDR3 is TGTGCCAGCAGTTACTTTGCCCAGAGAGGGGAAAAACTGTTTTTT. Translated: CASSYFAQRGEKLFF.

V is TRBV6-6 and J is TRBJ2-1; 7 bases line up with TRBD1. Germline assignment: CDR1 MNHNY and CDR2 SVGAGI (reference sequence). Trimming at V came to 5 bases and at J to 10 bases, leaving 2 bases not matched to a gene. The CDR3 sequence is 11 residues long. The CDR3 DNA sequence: TGTGCCAGCAGTGACAGGGACGAGCAGTTCTTC. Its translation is CASSDRDEQFF.

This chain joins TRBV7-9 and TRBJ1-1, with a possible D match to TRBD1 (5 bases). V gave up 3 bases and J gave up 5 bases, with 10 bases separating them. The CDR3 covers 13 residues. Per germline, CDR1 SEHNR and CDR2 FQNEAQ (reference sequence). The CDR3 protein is CASSLGGWTEAFF. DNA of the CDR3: TGTGCCAGCAGCTTGGGGGGTTGGACTGAAGCTTTCTTT.

The CDR3 DNA sequence: TGTGCCAGTAGTACCCTCGGTGCGGGCGGCAATCAGCCCCAGCATTTT. This gives the protein CASSTLGAGGNQPQHF. The rearrangement links TRBV19 to TRBJ1-5; D gene uncertain. The CDR3 is made up of 16 amino acids. Between the trimmed V and J ends, which lost 4 bases and 2 bases, there was a span of 15 bases. Germline V gene lookup returns CDR1 LNHDA and CDR2 SQIVND (reference sequence).

The CDR3 loop is CASSVMGESEQYF. The CDR3 DNA follows: TGTGCCAGCAGCGTAATGGGAGAGAGCGAGCAGTACTTC. The chain links TRBV9 to TRBJ2-7, with a tentative D call TRBD2 (5 bases). Germline CDR1 is SGDLS and CDR2 is YYNGEE. With 1 base removed from V and 6 bases from J, the gap between germline ends came to 11 bases. The CDR3 sequence is 13 residues long. Complete variable domain (other parts from reference TRBV9 and TRBJ2-7): DSGVTQTPKHLITATGQRVTLRCSPRSGDLSVYWYQQSLDQGLQFLIQYYNGEERAKGNILERFSAQQFPDLHSELNLSSLELGDSALYFCASSVMGESEQYFGPGTRLTVT.

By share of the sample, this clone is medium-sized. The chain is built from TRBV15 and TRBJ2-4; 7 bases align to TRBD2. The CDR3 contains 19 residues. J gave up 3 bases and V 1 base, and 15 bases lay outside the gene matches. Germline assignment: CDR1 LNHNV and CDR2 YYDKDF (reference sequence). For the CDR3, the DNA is TGTGCCACCAGCAGAGGGGTGGTGCCCAGCGGGGCTGGCAAAAACATTCAGTACTTC. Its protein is CATSRGVVPSGAGKNIQYF. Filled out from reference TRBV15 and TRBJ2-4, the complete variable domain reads DAMVIQNPRYQVTQFGKPVTLSCSQTLNHNVMYWYQQKSSQAPKLLFHYYDKDFNNEADTPDNFQSRRPNTSFCFLDIRSPGLGDTAMYLCATSRGVVPSGAGKNIQYFGAGTRLSVL.

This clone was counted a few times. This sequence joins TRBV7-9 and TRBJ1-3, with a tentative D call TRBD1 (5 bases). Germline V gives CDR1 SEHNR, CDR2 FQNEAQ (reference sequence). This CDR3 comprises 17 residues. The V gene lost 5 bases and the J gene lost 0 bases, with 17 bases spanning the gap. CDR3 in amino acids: CASSVLGTVSSGNTIYF. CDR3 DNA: TGTGCCAGCAGCGTCTTGGGGACGGTGAGCTCTGGAAACACCATATATTTT.

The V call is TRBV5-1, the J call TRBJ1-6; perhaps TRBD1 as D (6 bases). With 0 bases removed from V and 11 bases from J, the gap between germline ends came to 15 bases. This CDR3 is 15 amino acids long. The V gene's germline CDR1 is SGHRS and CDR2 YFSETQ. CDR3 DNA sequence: TGCGCCAGCAGCTTGGGGCAACTTGCAGGGGCACCCCTCCACTTT. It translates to CASSLGQLAGAPLHF. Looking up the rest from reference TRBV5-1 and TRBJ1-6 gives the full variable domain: KAGVTQTPRYLIKTRGQQVTLSCSPISGHRSVSWYQQTPGQGLQFLFEYFSETQRNKGNFPGRFSGRQFSNSRSEMNVSTLELGDSALYLCASSLGQLAGAPLHFGNGTRLTVT.

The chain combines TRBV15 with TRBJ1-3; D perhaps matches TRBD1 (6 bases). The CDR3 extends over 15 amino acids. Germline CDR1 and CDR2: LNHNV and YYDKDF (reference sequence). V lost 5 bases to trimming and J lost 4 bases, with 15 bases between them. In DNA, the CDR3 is TGTGCCACCAGCGATGCAGGGGCTTCAGGAAACACCATATATTTT. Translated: CATSDAGASGNTIYF.

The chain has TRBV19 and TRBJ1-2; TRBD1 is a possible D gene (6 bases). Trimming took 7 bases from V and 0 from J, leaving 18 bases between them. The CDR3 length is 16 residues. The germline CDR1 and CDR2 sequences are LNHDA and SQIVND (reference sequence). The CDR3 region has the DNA TGTGCCAGTACTCAGGGGACGAAGAAGGCTAACTATGGCTACACCTTC. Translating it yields CASTQGTKKANYGYTF.

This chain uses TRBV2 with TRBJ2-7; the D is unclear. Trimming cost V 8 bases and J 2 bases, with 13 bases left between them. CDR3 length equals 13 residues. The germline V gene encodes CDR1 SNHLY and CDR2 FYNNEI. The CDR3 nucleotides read TGTGCCAGCGCCCAGGACCCCCCCTACGAGCAGTACTTC. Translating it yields CASAQDPPYEQYF.

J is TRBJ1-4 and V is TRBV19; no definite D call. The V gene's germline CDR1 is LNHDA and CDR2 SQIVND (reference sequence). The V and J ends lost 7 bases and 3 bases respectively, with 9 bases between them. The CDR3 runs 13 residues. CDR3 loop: CASTTTPNEKLFF. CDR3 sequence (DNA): TGTGCCAGTACGACGACGCCTAATGAAAAACTGTTTTTT.

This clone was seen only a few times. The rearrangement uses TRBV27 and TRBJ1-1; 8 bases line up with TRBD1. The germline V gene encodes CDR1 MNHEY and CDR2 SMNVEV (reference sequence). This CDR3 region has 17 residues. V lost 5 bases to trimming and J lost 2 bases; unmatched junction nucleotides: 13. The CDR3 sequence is CASSPRGLRGRNTEAFF. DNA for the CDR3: TGTGCCAGCAGTCCCCGGGGCCTCAGGGGGCGCAACACTGAAGCTTTCTTT.

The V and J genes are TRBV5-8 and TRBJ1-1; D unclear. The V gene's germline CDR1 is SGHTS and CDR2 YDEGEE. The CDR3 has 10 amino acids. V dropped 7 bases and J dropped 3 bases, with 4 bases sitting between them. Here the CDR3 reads CASPYTEAFF. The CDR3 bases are TGTGCCAGCCCGTACACTGAAGCTTTCTTT.

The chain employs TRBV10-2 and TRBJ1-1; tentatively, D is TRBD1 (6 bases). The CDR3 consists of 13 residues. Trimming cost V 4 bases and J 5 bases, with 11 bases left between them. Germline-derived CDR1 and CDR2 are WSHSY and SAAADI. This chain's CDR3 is CASSGRGRTEAFF. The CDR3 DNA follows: TGCGCCAGCAGTGGGAGGGGGAGGACTGAAGCTTTCTTT.

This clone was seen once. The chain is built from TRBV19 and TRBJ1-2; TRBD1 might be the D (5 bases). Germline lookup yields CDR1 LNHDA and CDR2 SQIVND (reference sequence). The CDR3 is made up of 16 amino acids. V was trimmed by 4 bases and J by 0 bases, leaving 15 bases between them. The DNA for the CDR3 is TGTGCCAGTAGTACCCCTCGGCAGGGCGCTAACTATGGCTACACCTTC. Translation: CASSTPRQGANYGYTF.

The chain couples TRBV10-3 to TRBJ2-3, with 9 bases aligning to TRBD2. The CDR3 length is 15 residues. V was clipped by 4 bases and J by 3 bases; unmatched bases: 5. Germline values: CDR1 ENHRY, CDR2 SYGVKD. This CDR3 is CAISGQAGGTDTQYF. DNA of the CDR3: TGTGCCATCAGTGGTCAGGCGGGGGGGACAGATACGCAGTATTTT.

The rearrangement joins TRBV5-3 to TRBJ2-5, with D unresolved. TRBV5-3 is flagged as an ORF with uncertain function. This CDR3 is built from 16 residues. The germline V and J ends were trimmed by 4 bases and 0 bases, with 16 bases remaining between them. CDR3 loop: CARSPPGLGYQETQYF. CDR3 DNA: TGTGCCAGAAGCCCCCCGGGTTTGGGTTACCAAGAGACCCAGTACTTC.

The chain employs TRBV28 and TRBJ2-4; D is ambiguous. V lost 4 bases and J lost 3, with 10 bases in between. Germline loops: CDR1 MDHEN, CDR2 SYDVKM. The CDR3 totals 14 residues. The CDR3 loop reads CASSSWLVKNIQYF. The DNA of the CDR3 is TGTGCCAGCAGTTCTTGGTTAGTCAAAAACATTCAGTACTTC.

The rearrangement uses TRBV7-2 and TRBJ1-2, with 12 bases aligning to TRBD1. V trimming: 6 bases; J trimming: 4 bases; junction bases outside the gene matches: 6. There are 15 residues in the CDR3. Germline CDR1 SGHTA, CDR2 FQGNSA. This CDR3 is CASRPQGQGAYGYTF. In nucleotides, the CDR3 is TGTGCCAGCAGGCCGCAGGGACAGGGGGCCTATGGCTACACCTTC.

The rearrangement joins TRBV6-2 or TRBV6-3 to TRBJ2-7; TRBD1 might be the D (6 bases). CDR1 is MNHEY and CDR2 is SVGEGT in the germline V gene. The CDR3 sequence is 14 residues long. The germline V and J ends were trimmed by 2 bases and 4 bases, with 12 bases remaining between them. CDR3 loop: CASSYQGKGYEQYF. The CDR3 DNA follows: TGTGCCAGCAGTTACCAGGGGAAAGGGTACGAGCAGTACTTC.

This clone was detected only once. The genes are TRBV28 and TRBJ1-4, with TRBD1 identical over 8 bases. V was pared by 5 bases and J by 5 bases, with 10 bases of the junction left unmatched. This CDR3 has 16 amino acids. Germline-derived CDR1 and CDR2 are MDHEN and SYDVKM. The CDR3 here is CASSLNAGGANEKLFF. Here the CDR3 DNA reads TGTGCCAGCAGTCTAAACGCAGGGGGCGCGAATGAAAAACTGTTTTTT.

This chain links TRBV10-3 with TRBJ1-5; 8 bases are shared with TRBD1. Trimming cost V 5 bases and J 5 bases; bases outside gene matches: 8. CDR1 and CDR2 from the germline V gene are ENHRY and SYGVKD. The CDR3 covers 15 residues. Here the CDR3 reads CAISTGGQGYQPQHF. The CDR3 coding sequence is TGTGCCATCAGTACAGGGGGGCAAGGCTATCAGCCCCAGCATTTT.

The DNA for the CDR3 is TGTGCCAGCAGCCTGGGATGGGGCACTGAAGCTTTCTTT. It encodes CASSLGWGTEAFF. The chain combines TRBV9 with TRBJ1-1; D unresolved. Germline CDR1 reads SGDLS; CDR2 reads YYNGEE. Trimming shortened V by 4 bases and J by 4 bases, and 11 bases separated the two germline ends. This CDR3 spans 13 amino acids. The complete variable domain, with remaining parts taken from reference TRBV9 and TRBJ1-1, reads DSGVTQTPKHLITATGQRVTLRCSPRSGDLSVYWYQQSLDQGLQFLIQYYNGEERAKGNILERFSAQQFPDLHSELNLSSLELGDSALYFCASSLGWGTEAFFGQGTRLTVV.

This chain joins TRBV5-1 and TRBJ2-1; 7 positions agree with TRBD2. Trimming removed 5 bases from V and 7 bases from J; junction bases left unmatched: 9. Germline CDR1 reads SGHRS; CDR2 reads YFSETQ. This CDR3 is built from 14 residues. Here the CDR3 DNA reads TGCGCCAGCAGGTCCGACGGGACTACAAATGAGCAGTTCTTC. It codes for CASRSDGTTNEQFF.

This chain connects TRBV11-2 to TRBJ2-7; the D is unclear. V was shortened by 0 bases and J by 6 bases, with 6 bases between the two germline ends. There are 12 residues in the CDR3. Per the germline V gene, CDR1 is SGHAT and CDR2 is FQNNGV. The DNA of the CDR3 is TGTGCCAGCAGCTTAGATCGCCGCGAGCAGTACTTC. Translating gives CASSLDRREQYF.

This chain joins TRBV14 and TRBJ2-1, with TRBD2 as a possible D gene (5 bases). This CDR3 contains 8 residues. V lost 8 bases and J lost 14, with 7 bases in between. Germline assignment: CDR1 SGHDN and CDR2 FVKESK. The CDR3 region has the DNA TGTGCCAGCCGGGGTAAGTTCTTC. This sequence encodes CASRGKFF.

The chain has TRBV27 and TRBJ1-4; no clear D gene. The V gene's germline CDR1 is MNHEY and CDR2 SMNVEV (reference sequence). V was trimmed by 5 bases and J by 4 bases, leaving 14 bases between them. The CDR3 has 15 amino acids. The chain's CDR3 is CASSPVNLVNEKLFF. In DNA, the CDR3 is TGTGCCAGCAGTCCCGTCAATCTTGTTAATGAAAAACTGTTTTTT.

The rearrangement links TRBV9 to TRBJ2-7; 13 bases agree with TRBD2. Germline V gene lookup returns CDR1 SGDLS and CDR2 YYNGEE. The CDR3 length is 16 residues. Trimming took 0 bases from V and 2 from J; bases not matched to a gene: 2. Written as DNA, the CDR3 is TGTGCCAGCAGCGTAGGGACTAGCGGGAGTACCTACGAGCAGTACTTC. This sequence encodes CASSVGTSGSTYEQYF. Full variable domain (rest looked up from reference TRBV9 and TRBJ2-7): DSGVTQTPKHLITATGQRVTLRCSPRSGDLSVYWYQQSLDQGLQFLIQYYNGEERAKGNILERFSAQQFPDLHSELNLSSLELGDSALYFCASSVGTSGSTYEQYFGPGTRLTVT.

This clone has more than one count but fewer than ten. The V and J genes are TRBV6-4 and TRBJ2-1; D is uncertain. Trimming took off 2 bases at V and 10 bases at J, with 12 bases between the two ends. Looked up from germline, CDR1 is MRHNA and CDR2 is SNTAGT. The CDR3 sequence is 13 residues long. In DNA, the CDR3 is TGTGCCAGCAGTGACATAGAACAAGTGGAGCAGTTCTTC. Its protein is CASSDIEQVEQFF.